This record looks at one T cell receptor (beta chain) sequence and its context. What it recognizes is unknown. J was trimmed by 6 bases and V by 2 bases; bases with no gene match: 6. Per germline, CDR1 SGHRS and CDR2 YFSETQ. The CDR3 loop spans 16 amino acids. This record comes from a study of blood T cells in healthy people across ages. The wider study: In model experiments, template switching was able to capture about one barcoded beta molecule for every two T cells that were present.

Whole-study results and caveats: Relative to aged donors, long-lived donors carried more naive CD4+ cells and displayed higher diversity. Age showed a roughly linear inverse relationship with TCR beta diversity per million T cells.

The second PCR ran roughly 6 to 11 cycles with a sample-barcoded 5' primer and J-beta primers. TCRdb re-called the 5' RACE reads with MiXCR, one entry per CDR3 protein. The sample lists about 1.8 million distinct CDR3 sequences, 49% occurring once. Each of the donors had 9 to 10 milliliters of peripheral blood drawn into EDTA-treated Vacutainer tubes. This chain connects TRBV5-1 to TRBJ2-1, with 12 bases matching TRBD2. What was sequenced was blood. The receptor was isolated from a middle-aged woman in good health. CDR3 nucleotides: TGCGCCAGCAGCTTCCTGACTAGCGGGGGAGGCAATGAGCAGTTCTTC. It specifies CASSFLTSGGGNEQFF.